The 18 T cell receptor beta chains in this list originate from one sample, sequenced in a study of blood T cell repertoires in COVID-19. Clones were sequenced by immunoSEQ multiplex PCR, and TCRdb holds only the in-frame ones, with some missing. Here the sample spans a few hundred thousand clones, 85% to 90% being singletons. Sequenced input: PBMCs or T cells enriched from blood (not recorded which). All receptors derive from a man aged 18 to 29 who had recovered from COVID-19.

This rearrangement joins TRBV6-1 to TRBJ1-2; 10 nucleotides align to TRBD1. CDR1 is MNHNS, CDR2 SASEGT, per germline. The CDR3 sequence is 16 residues long. The ends lost 3 bases at V and 3 bases at J; junction bases unmatched: 7. As DNA, the CDR3 is TGTGCCAGCAGTGATGGGACAGGGGCGATCTACTATGGCTACACCTTC. It yields the protein CASSDGTGAIYYGYTF.

The gene calls are TRBV19 and TRBJ2-1; 9 bases are shared with TRBD2. V shed 8 bases and J 2 bases; nucleotides not matched to a gene: 4. The CDR3 is made up of 14 amino acids. Germline assignment: CDR1 LNHDA and CDR2 SQIVND (reference sequence). In nucleotides, the CDR3 is TGTGCCAGTTGTAGCGGGGGTACCTACAATGAGCAGTTCTTC. Protein: CASCSGGTYNEQFF.

This clone is a singleton in its sample. The J gene is TRBJ1-4, the V gene TRBV6-1; TRBD1 might be the D (5 bases). Per germline, CDR1 MNHNS and CDR2 SASEGT. V was shortened by 2 bases and J by 0 bases, with 28 bases between the two germline ends. The CDR3 runs 22 residues. In nucleotides, the CDR3 is TGTGCCAGCAGTGAAAGCACAGTCCTCCTTCTTAGGGGTTCGGCAACTAATGAAAAACTGTTTTTT. Amino acids: CASSESTVLLLRGSATNEKLFF.

The chain recombines TRBV4-1 with TRBJ2-1, with D possibly being TRBD2 (6 bases). V gave up 0 bases and J gave up 3 bases, with 15 bases separating them. The germline CDR1 and CDR2 sequences are MGHRA and YSYEKL. This CDR3 spans 17 amino acids. The CDR3 protein is CASSQETAGAGYNEQFF. The CDR3 DNA follows: TGCGCCAGCAGCCAAGAAACGGCAGGAGCGGGCTACAATGAGCAGTTCTTC.

The V and J genes are TRBV4-2 and TRBJ1-2, with 9 nucleotides matching TRBD1. The V gene end was trimmed by 5 bases and the J gene end by 8 bases; junction bases not matched to a gene: 15. Germline V gives CDR1 LGHNA, CDR2 YNFKEQ. The CDR3 loop spans 16 amino acids. The CDR3 nucleotides read TGTGCCAGCAGCGACACCGGGACAGGGACTTCTTTGGGCTACACCTTC. This gives the protein CASSDTGTGTSLGYTF.

The V call is TRBV3-1 (or the pseudogene TRBV3-2), the J call TRBJ1-1; D call uncertain. This CDR3 comprises 14 residues. Per the germline V gene, CDR1 is LGHDT and CDR2 is YNNKEL (reference sequence). V was clipped by 7 bases and J by 3 bases, with 15 bases between them. The CDR3 loop is CASNFLSGDTEAFF. The CDR3 coding sequence is TGTGCCAGCAACTTTTTATCCGGGGACACTGAAGCTTTCTTT.

This clone was seen just once. The rearrangement links TRBV5-6 to TRBJ2-2, with 9 bases aligning to TRBD1. This CDR3 is built from 15 residues. V shed 2 bases and J 3 bases; nucleotides not matched to a gene: 2. Germline CDR1 and CDR2: SGHDT and YYEEEE. The CDR3 nucleotides are TGTGCCAGCAGCTTCCGGGACAGGGACACCGGGGAGCTGTTTTTT. This encodes CASSFRDRDTGELFF.

The rearrangement uses TRBV7-9 and TRBJ1-1; D is uncertain. This CDR3 spans 16 amino acids. Trimming left V 5 bases short and J 1 base short, with 17 bases between. Germline lookup yields CDR1 SEHNR and CDR2 FQNEAQ (reference sequence). CDR3 coding DNA: TGTGCCAGCAGCCTATGCCCCGATTGCTCGAACACTGAAGCTTTCTTT. It translates to CASSLCPDCSNTEAFF.

V is TRBV30 and J is TRBJ2-7; D is unclear. V lost 3 bases, J lost 3 bases, and 9 bases lay in between. Germline CDR1 is GTSNPN and CDR2 is SVGIG (reference sequence). The CDR3 contains 12 residues. DNA of the CDR3: TGTGCCTGGAGCGAATCCGGCTACGAGCAGTACTTC. This gives the protein CAWSESGYEQYF.

V and J are TRBV3-1 (or the pseudogene TRBV3-2) and TRBJ1-5; D is unclear. This CDR3 spans 14 amino acids. Germline V gene lookup returns CDR1 LGHDT and CDR2 YNNKEL (reference sequence). V lost 8 bases and J 1 base, leaving 12 bases between the germline ends. DNA for the CDR3: TGTGCCAGCGGAGGAAGTGGGAGCAATCAGCCCCAGCATTTT. This sequence encodes CASGGSGSNQPQHF.

This rearrangement joins TRBV2 to TRBJ2-7; the D gene is possibly TRBD1 (6 bases). Trimming removed 6 bases at V and 6 bases at J, with 18 bases between. Germline V lookup: CDR1 SNHLY, CDR2 FYNNEI. The CDR3 has 14 residues. In nucleotides, the CDR3 is TGTGCCAGCAGCGTACAGGGATTGACCGCCGAGCAGTACTTC. It specifies CASSVQGLTAEQYF. The full variable domain, with the rest looked up from reference TRBV2 and TRBJ2-7, is EPEVTQTPSHQVTQMGQEVILRCVPISNHLYFYWYRQILGQKVEFLVSFYNNEISEKSEIFDDQFSVERPDGSNFTLKIRSTKLEDSAMYFCASSVQGLTAEQYFGPGTRLTVT.

The gene calls are TRBV9 and TRBJ2-1, with 14 nucleotides matching TRBD2. Germline V gene sequence: CDR1 SGDLS, CDR2 YYNGEE. V was pared by 2 bases and J by 7 bases, with 20 bases of the junction left unmatched. CDR3 length: 21 amino acids. The CDR3 DNA reads TGTGCCAGCAGCGTTAGGGACGGGACTAGCGGGGGCCCTAACCGCGGGAATGAGCAGTTCTTC. Translated, it gives CASSVRDGTSGGPNRGNEQFF.

The chain uses TRBV6-5 and TRBJ2-7, with D maybe TRBD1 (5 bases). V shed 8 bases and J shed 5 bases, with 16 bases lying between them. Germline V lookup: CDR1 MNHEY, CDR2 SVGAGI. The CDR3 sequence is 13 residues long. Here the CDR3 reads CASEGSGKNEQYF. CDR3 nucleotides: TGTGCCAGCGAAGGATCAGGGAAGAACGAGCAGTACTTC.

The chain links TRBV6-5 to TRBJ1-6, with D uncertain. V lost 2 bases and J lost 6, with 8 bases in between. Germline V lookup: CDR1 MNHEY, CDR2 SVGAGI. This CDR3 region has 14 residues. The CDR3 DNA is TGTGCCAGCAGTTACCAGGAGGCTAATTCACCCCTCCACTTT. This codes for CASSYQEANSPLHF.

The V call is TRBV5-1, the J call TRBJ2-7, with 8 bases identical to TRBD2. Germline CDR1 SGHRS, CDR2 YFSETQ. The CDR3 has 14 amino acids. V was pared by 1 base and J by 3 bases, with 3 bases of the junction left unmatched. CDR3 residues: CASSLSGGGYEQYF. For the CDR3, the DNA is TGCGCCAGCAGCTTGAGCGGGGGAGGCTACGAGCAGTACTTC.

V is TRBV11-2 and J is TRBJ2-1; 8 nucleotides line up with TRBD2. J gave up 8 bases and V 4 bases, and 4 bases lay outside the gene matches. CDR3 length equals 13 residues. CDR1 and CDR2 (germline): SGHAT, FQNNGV. The CDR3 protein is CASSSQRGYEQFF. CDR3 in DNA: TGTGCCAGCAGCTCTCAGCGGGGGTATGAGCAGTTCTTC.

V is TRBV3-1 (or the pseudogene TRBV3-2) and J is TRBJ2-3; D remains unclear. This CDR3 region has 15 residues. Trimming pared 8 bases from V and 0 bases from J, leaving 15 bases between. Germline loops: CDR1 LGHDT, CDR2 YNNKEL (reference sequence). The CDR3 protein is CASAAALSSTDTQYF. For the CDR3, the DNA is TGTGCCAGCGCCGCGGCCCTTAGTAGCACAGATACGCAGTATTTT.

V usage is TRBV2 and J usage is TRBJ2-3; D might be TRBD2 (7 bases). Trimming took off 6 bases at V and 4 bases at J, with 8 bases between the two ends. Germline V gene data show CDR1 as SNHLY and CDR2 as FYNNEI. The CDR3 length is 12 residues. In nucleotides, the CDR3 is TGTGCCAGCAGGGGGGGGCCAGATACGCAGTATTTT. This codes for CASRGGPDTQYF.